The source of this T cell receptor (beta chain) is a study of T cell repertoires in cytomegalovirus infection. TCRdb reanalysed the reads using MiXCR and keeps one entry per CDR3 protein. The data hold about 300,000 distinct CDR3 sequences, with about a tenth observed a single time. The germline CDR1 and CDR2 sequences are SGHDN and FVKESK. Trimming cost V 4 bases and J 0 bases, with 6 bases left between them. The CDR3 has 13 amino acids. This sequence joins TRBV14 and TRBJ2-5; no clear D gene. The receptor was isolated from a human donor in good health (CMV status not recorded). Some clones in this sample may be carry-over from other donors' samples. What was sequenced was PBMCs. In nucleotides, the CDR3 is TGTGCCAGCAGCCGCCGGTACCAAGAGACCCAGTACTTC. Residues: CASSRRYQETQYF.